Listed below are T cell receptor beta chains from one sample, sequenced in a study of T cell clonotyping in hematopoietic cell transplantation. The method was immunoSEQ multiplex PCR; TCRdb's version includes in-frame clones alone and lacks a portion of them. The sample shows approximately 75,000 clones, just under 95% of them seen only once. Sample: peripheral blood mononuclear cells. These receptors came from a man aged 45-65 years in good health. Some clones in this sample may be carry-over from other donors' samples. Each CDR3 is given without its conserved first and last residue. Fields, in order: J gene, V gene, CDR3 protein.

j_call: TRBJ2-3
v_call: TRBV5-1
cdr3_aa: ATGPSGTAKD

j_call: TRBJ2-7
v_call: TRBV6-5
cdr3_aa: ASRRDRSVYEQY

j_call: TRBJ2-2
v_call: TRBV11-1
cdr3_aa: ASSRNGGRSIGELF

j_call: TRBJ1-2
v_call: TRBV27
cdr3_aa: ASSFSQGGYGYT

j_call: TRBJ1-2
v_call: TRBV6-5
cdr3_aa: ASSYRNTGYGYT

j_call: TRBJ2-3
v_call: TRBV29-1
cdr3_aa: SAKTSGSMVDTQY

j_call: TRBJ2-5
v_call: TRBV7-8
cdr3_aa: ASTYRPGQGRETQY

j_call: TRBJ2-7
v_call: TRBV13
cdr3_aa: ASSLKGSGLYEQY

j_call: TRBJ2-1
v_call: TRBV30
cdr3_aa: AWGGGQYNEQF

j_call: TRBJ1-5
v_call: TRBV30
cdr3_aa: AWSSGQGKSPQH

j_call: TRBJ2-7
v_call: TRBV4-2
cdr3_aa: ASSQLAESYEQY

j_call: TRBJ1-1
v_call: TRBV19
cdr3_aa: ASGQTANTEAF

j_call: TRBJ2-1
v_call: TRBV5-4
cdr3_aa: ASSPTSGTSDEQF

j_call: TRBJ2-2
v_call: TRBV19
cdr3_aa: ASTNRASAGELF

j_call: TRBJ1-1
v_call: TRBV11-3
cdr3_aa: ASSWEGGTEAF

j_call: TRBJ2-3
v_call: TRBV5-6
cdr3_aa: ASNLDTDTQY

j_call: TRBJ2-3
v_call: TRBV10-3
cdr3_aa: AISESHGASTDTQY

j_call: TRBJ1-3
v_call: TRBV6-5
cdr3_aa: ASSYSFDGSGNTIY

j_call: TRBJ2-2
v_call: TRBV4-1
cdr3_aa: ASSLAGGLAGELF

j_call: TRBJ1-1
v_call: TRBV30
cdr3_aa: AWSVAGLGNTEAF

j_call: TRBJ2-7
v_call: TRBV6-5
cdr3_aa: ASRYGPHSYEQY

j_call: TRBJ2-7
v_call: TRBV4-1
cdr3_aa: ASSQEPQAGNTYEQY

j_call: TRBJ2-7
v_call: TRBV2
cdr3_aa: ASSLDRGRYEQY

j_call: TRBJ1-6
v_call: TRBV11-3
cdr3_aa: ASSLGTQSPLH

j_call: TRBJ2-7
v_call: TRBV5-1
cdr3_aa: ASSSTGTSGNEQY

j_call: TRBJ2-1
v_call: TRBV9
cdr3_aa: ASSVGPGGSYNEQF

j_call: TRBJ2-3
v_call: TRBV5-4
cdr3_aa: ASSPRTRTDTQY

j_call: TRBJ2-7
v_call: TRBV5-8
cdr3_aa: ASSFSEQY

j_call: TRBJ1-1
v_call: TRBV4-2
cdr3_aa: ASSQDEQGSATEAF

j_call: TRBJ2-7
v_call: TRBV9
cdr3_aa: ASSVAETYEQY

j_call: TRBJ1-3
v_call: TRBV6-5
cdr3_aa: ASSYGQRSGNTIY

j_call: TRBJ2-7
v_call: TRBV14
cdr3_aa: ASSQAGVRSEQY

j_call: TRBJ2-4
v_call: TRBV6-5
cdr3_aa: ASTIRLQGTNIQY

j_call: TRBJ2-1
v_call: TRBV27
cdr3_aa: ASSRIAGADPNEQF

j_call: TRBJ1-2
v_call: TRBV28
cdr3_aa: ASSKTYTFINYGYT

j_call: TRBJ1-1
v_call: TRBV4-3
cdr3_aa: ASSRRLGIVGTEAF

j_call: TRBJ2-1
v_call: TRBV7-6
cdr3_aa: ASSLGSSYNEQF

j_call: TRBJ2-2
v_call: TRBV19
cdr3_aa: ASSPTGNTGELF

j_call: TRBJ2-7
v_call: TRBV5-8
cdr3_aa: ASSLGTPTYEQY

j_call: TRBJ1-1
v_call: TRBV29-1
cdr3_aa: STRGQSHSSTEAF

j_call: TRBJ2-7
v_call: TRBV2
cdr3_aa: ASSRGAAYEQY

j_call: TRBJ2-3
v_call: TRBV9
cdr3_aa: ASSDPTGSGRTDTQY

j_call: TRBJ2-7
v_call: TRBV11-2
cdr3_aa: ASSLDLNRGYEQY

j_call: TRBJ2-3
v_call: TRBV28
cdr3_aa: ASLPRGGTDTQY

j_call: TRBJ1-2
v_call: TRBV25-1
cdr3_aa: ASSAVAGGGYT

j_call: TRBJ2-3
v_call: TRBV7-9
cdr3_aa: ASSLPGVTDTQY

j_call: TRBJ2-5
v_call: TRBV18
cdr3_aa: ASSGGETQY

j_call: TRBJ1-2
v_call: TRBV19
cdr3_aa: ASSPTIIYGYT